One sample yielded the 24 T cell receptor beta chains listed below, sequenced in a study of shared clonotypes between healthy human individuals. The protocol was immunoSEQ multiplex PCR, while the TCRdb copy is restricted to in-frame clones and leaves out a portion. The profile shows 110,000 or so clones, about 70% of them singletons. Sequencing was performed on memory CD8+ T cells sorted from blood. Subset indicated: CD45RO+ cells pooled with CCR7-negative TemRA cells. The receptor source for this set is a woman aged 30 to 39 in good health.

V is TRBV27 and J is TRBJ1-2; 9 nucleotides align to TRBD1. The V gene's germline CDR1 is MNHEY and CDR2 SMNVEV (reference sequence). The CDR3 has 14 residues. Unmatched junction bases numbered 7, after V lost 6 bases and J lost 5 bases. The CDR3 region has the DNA TGTGCCAGCAGACGCCGGGACAGGGTATATGGCTACACCTTC. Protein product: CASRRRDRVYGYTF.

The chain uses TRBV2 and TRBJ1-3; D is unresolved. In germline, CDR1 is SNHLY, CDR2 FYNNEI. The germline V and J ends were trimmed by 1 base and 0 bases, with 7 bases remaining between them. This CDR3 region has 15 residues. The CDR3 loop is CASSEGFSSGNTIYF. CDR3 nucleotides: TGTGCCAGCAGTGAAGGCTTTTCCTCTGGAAACACCATATATTTT.

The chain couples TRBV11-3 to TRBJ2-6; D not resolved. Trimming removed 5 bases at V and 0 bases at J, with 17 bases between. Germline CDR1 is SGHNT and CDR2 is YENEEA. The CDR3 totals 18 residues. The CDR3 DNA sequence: TGTGCCAGCAGCCAAGAGCGATCGGGTACCTCTGGGGCCAACGTCCTGACTTTC. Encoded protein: CASSQERSGTSGANVLTF.

CDR3 residues: CASSRSFQETQYF. The CDR3 DNA follows: TGCGCCAGCAGCCGGAGTTTCCAAGAGACCCAGTACTTC. The chain has TRBV10-1 and TRBJ2-5, with D unresolved. This CDR3 is built from 13 residues. V lost 6 bases, J lost 1 base, and 9 bases lay in between. Germline V CDR1 and CDR2: WNHNN, SYGVQD (reference sequence).

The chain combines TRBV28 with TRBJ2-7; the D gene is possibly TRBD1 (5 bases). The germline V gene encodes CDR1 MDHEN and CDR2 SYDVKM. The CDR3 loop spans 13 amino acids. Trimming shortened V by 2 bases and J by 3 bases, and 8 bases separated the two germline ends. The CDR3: CASSLGRVYEQYF. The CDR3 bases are TGTGCCAGCAGTTTAGGCAGGGTCTACGAGCAGTACTTC.

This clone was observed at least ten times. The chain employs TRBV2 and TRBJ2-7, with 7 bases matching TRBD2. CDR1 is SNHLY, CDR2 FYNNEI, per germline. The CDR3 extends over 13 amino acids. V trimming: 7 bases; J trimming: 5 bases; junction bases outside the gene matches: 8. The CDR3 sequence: CASKGASGHEQYF. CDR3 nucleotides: TGTGCCAGCAAAGGGGCTAGCGGCCACGAGCAGTACTTC.

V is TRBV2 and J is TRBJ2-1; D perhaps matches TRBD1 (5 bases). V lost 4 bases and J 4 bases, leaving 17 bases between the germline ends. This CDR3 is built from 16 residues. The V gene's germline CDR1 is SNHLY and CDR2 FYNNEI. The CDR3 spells CASSGRQYPLYNEQFF. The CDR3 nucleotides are TGTGCCAGCAGTGGCCGACAGTACCCCTTATACAATGAGCAGTTCTTC.

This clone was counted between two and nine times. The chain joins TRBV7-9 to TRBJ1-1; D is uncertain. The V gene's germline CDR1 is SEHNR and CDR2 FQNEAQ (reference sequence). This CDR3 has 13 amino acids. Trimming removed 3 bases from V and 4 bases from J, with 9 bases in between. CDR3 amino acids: CASSFSGSTEAFF. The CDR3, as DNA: TGTGCCAGCAGCTTTTCTGGAAGCACTGAAGCTTTCTTT.

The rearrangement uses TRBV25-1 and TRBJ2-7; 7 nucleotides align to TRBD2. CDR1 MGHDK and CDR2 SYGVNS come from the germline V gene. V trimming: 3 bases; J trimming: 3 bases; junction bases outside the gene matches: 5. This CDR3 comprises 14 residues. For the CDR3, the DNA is TGTGCCAGCAGTGAGGAGGGCGGGAGCTACGAGCAGTACTTC. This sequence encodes CASSEEGGSYEQYF.

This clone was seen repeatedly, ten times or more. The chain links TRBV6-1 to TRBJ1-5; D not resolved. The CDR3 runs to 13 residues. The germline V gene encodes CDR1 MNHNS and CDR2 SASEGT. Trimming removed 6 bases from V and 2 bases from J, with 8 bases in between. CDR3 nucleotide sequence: TGTGCCAGCAGGGCGGTCGGCAATCAGCCCCAGCATTTT. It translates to CASRAVGNQPQHF.

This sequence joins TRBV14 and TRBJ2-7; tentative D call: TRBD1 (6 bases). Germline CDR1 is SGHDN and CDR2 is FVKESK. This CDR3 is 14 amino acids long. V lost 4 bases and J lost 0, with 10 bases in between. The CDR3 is CASSPARGSYEQYF. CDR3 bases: TGTGCCAGCAGCCCAGCCAGGGGCTCCTACGAGCAGTACTTC.

CDR3 nucleotides: TGCGCCAGCAGCCAAGAAGAATGGTGGGGCGACTCTGGAAACACCATATATTTT. It translates to CASSQEEWWGDSGNTIYF. This chain links TRBV4-1 with TRBJ1-3; possibly TRBD1 for D (5 bases). The germline CDR1 and CDR2 sequences are MGHRA and YSYEKL. V was cut by 0 bases and J by 0 bases, with 15 bases left in between. The CDR3 totals 18 residues.

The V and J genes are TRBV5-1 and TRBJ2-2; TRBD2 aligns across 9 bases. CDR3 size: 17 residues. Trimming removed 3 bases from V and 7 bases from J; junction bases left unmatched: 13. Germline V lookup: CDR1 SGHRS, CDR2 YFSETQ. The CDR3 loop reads CASSSAPSGIRDGELFF. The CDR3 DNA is TGCGCCAGCAGCTCTGCGCCTAGCGGGATCAGGGACGGGGAGCTGTTTTTT.

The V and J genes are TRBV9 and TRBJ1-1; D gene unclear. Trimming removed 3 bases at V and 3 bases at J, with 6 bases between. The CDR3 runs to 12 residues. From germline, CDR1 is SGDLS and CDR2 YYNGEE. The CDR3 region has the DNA TGTGCCAGCAGCGGGGATTACACTGAAGCTTTCTTT. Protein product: CASSGDYTEAFF. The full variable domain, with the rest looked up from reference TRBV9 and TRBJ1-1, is DSGVTQTPKHLITATGQRVTLRCSPRSGDLSVYWYQQSLDQGLQFLIQYYNGEERAKGNILERFSAQQFPDLHSELNLSSLELGDSALYFCASSGDYTEAFFGQGTRLTVV.

The CDR3 DNA is TGTGCCAGCAGTCCCGGCAGGGGTTGGGCTCAGCCCCAGCATTTT. Translated, it gives CASSPGRGWAQPQHF. This chain joins TRBV2 and TRBJ1-5; D is perhaps TRBD1 (6 bases). Trimming stripped 5 bases from V and 6 bases from J, with 17 bases between. The CDR3 runs to 15 residues. Germline lookup yields CDR1 SNHLY and CDR2 FYNNEI.

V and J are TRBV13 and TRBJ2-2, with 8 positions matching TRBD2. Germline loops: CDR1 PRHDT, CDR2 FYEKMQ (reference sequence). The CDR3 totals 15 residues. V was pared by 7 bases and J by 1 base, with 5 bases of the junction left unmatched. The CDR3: CASTRTSGNTGELFF. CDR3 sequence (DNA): TGTGCCAGCACGCGAACTAGCGGGAACACCGGGGAGCTGTTTTTT. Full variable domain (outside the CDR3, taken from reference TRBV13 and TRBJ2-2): AAGVIQSPRHLIKEKRETATLKCYPIPRHDTVYWYQQGPGQDPQFLISFYEKMQSDKGSIPDRFSAQQFSDYHSELNMSSLELGDSALYFCASTRTSGNTGELFFGEGSRLTVL.

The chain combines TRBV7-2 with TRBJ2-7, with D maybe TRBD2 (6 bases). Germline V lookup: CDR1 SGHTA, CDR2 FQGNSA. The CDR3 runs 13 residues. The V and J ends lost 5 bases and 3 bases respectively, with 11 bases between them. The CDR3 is CASSRGVLYEQYF. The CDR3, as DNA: TGTGCCAGCAGCCGCGGGGTCCTCTACGAGCAGTACTTC.

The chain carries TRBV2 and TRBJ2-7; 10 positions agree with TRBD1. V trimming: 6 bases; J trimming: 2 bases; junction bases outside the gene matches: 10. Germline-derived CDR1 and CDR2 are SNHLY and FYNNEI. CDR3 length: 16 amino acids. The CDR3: CASSPAAGTGAYEQYF. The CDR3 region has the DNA TGTGCCAGCAGCCCCGCTGCCGGGACAGGGGCCTACGAGCAGTACTTC.

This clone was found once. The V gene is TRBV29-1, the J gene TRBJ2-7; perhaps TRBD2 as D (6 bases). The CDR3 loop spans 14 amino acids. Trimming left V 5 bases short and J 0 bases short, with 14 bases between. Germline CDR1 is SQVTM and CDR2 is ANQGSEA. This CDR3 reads CSVWMRGLSYEQYF. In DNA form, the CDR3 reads TGCAGCGTTTGGATGCGGGGCCTCTCCTACGAGCAGTACTTC.

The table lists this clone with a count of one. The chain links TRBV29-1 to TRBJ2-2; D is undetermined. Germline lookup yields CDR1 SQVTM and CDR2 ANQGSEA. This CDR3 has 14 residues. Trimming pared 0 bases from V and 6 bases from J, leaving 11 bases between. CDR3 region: CSVEDLGSPGELFF. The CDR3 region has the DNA TGCAGCGTTGAAGATCTGGGCAGCCCCGGGGAGCTGTTTTTT.

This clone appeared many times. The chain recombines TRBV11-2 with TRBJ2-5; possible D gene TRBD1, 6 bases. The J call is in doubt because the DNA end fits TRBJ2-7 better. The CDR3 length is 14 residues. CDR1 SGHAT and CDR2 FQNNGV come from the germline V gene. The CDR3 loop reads CASSLVTGGYEQYF. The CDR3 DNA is TGTGCCAGCAGCTTAGTGACAGGAGGCTACGAGCAGTACTTC.

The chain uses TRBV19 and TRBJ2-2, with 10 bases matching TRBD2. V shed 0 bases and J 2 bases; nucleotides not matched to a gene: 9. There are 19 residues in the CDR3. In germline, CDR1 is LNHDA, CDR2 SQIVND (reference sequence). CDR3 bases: TGTGCCAGTAGTATAGATGGGACCCGACTAGCGGGTAACACCGGGGAGCTGTTTTTT. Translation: CASSIDGTRLAGNTGELFF. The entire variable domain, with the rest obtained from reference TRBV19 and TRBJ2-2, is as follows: DGGITQSPKYLFRKEGQNVTLSCEQNLNHDAMYWYRQDPGQGLRLIYYSQIVNDFQKGDIAEGYSVSREKKESFPLTVTSAQKNPTAFYLCASSIDGTRLAGNTGELFFGEGSRLTVL.

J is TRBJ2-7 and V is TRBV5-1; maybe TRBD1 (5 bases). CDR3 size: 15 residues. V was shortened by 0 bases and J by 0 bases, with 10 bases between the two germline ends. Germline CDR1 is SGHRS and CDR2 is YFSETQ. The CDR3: CASSLGQLSSYEQYF. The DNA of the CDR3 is TGCGCCAGCAGCTTGGGACAGCTAAGCTCCTACGAGCAGTACTTC.

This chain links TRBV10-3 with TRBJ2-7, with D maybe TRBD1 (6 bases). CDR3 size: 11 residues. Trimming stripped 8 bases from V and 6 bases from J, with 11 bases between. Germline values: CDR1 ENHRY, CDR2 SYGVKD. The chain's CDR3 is CAILRGGEQYF. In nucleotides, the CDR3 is TGTGCCATCCTAAGAGGGGGCGAGCAGTACTTC.